These T cell receptor beta chains were read from a single sample in a study of identical twins. TCRdb recomputed calls from the 5' RACE reads with MiXCR, one row per CDR3 protein. The sample carries 500,000 or so distinct CDR3 sequences, more than 13% recorded once. This sample was shared with a second study, whose subject was yellow fever vaccine responses in identical twins.

Sequenced: CD4+ T cells sorted from blood. These receptors all come from a woman aged 18 to 35 in good health. Each CDR3 is given with its conserved first and last residue. Each record gives: CDR3 DNA, CDR3 protein, V gene, D gene, J gene, clone size. D genes are given only for firm matches. Clone size is given for some rows only: seen once, a few or many times, or a class if the clone is expanded.

DNA: TGTGCCAGCAGTTCCTGGACAGGGGGCACAGATACGCAGTATTTT
CDR3: CASSSWTGGTDTQYF
V: TRBV12-3/TRBV12-4
D: TRBD1
J: TRBJ2-3
size: few

DNA: TGTGCCAGCAGCAGACCGGGACTAGCGGGGAGCACAGATACGCAGTATTTT
CDR3: CASSRPGLAGSTDTQYF
V: TRBV4-2
D: TRBD2
J: TRBJ2-3
size: .

DNA: TGTGCCAGCAGTTTAAGGGGGAGACAGGAAAGCTCCTACGAGCAGTACTTC
CDR3: CASSLRGRQESSYEQYF
V: TRBV27
D: .
J: TRBJ2-7
size: .

DNA: TGTGCCAGCCGCGCCCCGGATCGTTCGAACACTGAAGCTTTCTTT
CDR3: CASRAPDRSNTEAFF
V: TRBV12-3/TRBV12-4
D: .
J: TRBJ1-1
size: .

DNA: TGTGCCAGCAGTGTATCAGCGGATACGCAGTATTTT
CDR3: CASSVSADTQYF
V: TRBV2
D: .
J: TRBJ2-3
size: few

DNA: TGTGCCAGCAGTTTGGGGATAGCGGGGACGACAGATACGCAGTATTTT
CDR3: CASSLGIAGTTDTQYF
V: TRBV28
D: TRBD2
J: TRBJ2-3
size: .

DNA: TGTGCCACCAGCAGAGATGAGAGGCCCCACCACTTC
CDR3: CATSRDERPHHF
V: TRBV15
D: .
J: TRBJ2-5
size: .

DNA: TGTGCCACCAGTGATTTGGGGGAGGAGGTCAATGAGCAGTTCTTC
CDR3: CATSDLGEEVNEQFF
V: TRBV24-1
D: .
J: TRBJ2-1
size: .

DNA: TGTGCCAGCAGTCTGACAGGATCTGGCAATCAGCCCCAGCATTTT
CDR3: CASSLTGSGNQPQHF
V: TRBV12-3/TRBV12-4
D: .
J: TRBJ1-5
size: .

DNA: TGTGCCAGCAGTCCGGGACAGGGTCGCACGAGCGCCTTCAATCAGCCCCAGCATTTT
CDR3: CASSPGQGRTSAFNQPQHF
V: TRBV27
D: TRBD1
J: TRBJ1-5
size: .

DNA: TGTGCCAGCAGCCCACTTTGGGGGAGCACAGATACGCAGTATTTT
CDR3: CASSPLWGSTDTQYF
V: TRBV11-2
D: .
J: TRBJ2-3
size: .

DNA: TGTGCCAGCAGCCGCAGAACCGGGACAGGTTCCTACAATGAGCAGTTCTTC
CDR3: CASSRRTGTGSYNEQFF
V: TRBV3-1
D: TRBD1
J: TRBJ2-1
size: many

DNA: TGTGCCAGCAGCCCCAACAGGGTTAGCACAGATACGCAGTATTTT
CDR3: CASSPNRVSTDTQYF
V: TRBV6-4
D: .
J: TRBJ2-3
size: many

DNA: TGTGCCAGCAGCTTGGCCTCTGGGGGAACGGGGACCCAGTACTTC
CDR3: CASSLASGGTGTQYF
V: TRBV5-5
D: .
J: TRBJ2-5
size: many

DNA: TGTGCCAGCAGCCCGCGACGGGACCTAGCGGACACAGATACGCAGTATTTT
CDR3: CASSPRRDLADTDTQYF
V: TRBV14
D: TRBD2
J: TRBJ2-3
size: few

DNA: TGTGCCAGCAGTGGGGGGATTGGGACAGATACGCAGTATTTT
CDR3: CASSGGIGTDTQYF
V: TRBV12-3/TRBV12-4
D: .
J: TRBJ2-3
size: many

DNA: TGTGCCAGCAGGTCAACAGGGAACAATGAGCAGTTCTTC
CDR3: CASRSTGNNEQFF
V: TRBV25-1
D: .
J: TRBJ2-1
size: .

DNA: TGCGCCAGCAGCTGGGAAAAACGGACAACTTGGGACTACGAGCAGTACTTC
CDR3: CASSWEKRTTWDYEQYF
V: TRBV5-1
D: .
J: TRBJ2-7
size: .

DNA: TGTGCCAGCAGTCGGATGACAGCCACAGATACGCAGTATTTT
CDR3: CASSRMTATDTQYF
V: TRBV6-1
D: .
J: TRBJ2-3
size: .

DNA: TGCGCCAGCAGCTTGGGGGGTCCTGGTAGCGGGCCGACCGGGGAGCTGTTTTTT
CDR3: CASSLGGPGSGPTGELFF
V: TRBV5-1
D: TRBD2
J: TRBJ2-2
size: few